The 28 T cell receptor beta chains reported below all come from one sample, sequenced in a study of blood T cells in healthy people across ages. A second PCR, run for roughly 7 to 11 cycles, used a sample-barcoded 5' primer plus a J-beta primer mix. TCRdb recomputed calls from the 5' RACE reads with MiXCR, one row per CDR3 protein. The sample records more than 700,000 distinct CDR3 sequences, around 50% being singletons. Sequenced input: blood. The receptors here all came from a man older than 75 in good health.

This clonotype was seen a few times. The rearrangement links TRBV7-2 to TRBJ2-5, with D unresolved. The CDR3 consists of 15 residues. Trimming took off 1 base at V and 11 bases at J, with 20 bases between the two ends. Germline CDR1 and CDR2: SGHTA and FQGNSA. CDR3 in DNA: TGTGCCAGCAGCTTAGGGGCGGAGCGATACAATGAGCAGTACTTC. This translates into CASSLGAERYNEQYF.

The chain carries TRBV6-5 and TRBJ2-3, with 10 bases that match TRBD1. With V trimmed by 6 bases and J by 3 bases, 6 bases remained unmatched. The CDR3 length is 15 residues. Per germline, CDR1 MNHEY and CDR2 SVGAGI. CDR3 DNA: TGTGCCAGCAGCAAGGGACAGGGGAAGACAGATACGCAGTATTTT. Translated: CASSKGQGKTDTQYF.

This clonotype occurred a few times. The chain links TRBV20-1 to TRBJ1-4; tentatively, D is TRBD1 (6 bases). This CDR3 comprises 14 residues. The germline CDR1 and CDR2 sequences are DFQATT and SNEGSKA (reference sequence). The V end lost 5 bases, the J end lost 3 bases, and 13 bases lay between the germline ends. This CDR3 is CSAGGPSSNEKLFF. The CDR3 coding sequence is TGCAGTGCTGGGGGGCCGAGCTCTAATGAAAAACTGTTTTTT.

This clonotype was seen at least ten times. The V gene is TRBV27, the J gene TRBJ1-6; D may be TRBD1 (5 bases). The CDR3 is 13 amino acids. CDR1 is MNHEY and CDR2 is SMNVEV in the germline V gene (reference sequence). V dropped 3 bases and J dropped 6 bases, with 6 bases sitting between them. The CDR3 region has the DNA TGTGCCAGCAGTTTTAGGGGTAATTCACCCCTCCACTTT. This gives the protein CASSFRGNSPLHF.

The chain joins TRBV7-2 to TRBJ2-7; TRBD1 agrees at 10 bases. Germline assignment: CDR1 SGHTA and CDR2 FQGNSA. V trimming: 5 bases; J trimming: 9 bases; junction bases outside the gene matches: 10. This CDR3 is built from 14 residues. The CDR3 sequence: CASSPRQGASGQYF. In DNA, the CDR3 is TGTGCCAGCAGCCCTCGACAGGGGGCAAGCGGGCAGTACTTC.

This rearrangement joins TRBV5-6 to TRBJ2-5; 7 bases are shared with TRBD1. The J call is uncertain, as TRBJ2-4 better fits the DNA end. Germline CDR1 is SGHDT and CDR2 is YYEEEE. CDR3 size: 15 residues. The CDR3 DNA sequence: TGTGCCAGCAGCTTGACGTATAACAGGGGACACATTCAGTACTTC. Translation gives CASSLTYNRGHIQYF.

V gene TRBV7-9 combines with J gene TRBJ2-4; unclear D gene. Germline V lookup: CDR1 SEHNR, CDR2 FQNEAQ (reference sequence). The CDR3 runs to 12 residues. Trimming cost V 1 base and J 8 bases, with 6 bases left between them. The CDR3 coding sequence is TGTGCCAGCAGCTTAGTTGGGGACATTCAGTACTTC. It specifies CASSLVGDIQYF.

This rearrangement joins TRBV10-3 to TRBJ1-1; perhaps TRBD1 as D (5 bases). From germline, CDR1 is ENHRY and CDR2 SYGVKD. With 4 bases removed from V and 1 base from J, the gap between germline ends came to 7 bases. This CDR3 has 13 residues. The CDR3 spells CAISVQGNTEAFF. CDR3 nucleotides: TGTGCCATCAGTGTTCAGGGGAACACTGAAGCTTTCTTT.

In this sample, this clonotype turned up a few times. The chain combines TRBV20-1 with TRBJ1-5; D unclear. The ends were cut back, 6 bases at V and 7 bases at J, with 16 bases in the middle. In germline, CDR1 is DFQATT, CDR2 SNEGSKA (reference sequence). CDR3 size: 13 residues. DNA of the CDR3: TGCAGTGCACCTGCCGGGGTCGAACAGCCCCAGCATTTT. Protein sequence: CSAPAGVEQPQHF.

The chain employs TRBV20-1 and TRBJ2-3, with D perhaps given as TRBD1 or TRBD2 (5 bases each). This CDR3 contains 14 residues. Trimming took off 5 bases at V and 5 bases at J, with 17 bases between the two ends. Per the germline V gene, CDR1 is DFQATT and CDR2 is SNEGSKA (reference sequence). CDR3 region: CSALPGPGIDTQYF. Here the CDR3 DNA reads TGCAGTGCTCTTCCGGGACCTGGCATAGATACGCAGTATTTT.

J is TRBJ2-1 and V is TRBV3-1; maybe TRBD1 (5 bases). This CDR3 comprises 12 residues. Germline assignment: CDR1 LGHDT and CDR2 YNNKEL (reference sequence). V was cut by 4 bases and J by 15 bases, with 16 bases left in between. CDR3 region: CASSPTGRFLFF. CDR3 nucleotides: TGTGCCAGCAGCCCCACAGGCAGGTTTCTGTTCTTC.

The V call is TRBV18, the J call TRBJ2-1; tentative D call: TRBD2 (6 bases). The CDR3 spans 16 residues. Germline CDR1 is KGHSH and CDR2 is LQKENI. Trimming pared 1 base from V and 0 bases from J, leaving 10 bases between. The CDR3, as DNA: TGTGCCAGCTCACCACTAGCGGCCAGCTCCTACAATGAGCAGTTCTTC. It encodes CASSPLAASSYNEQFF.

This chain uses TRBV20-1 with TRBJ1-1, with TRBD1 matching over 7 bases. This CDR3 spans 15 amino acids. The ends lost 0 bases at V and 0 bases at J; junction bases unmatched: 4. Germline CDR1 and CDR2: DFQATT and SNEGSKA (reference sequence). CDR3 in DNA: TGCAGTGCTAGAGATCAGGGGGTGATGAACACTGAAGCTTTCTTT. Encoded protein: CSARDQGVMNTEAFF.

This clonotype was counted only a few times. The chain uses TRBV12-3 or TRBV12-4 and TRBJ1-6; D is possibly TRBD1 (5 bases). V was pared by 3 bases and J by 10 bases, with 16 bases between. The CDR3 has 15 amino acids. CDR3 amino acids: CASSFGSWQGSPLHF. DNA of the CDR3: TGTGCCAGCAGTTTCGGATCTTGGCAGGGCTCACCCCTCCACTTT.

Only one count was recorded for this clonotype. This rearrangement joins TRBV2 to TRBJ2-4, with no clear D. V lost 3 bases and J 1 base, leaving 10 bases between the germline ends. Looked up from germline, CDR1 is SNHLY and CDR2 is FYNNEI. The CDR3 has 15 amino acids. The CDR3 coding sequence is TGTGCCAGCAGTGATAAGGGTCCGGCCAAAAACATTCAGTACTTC. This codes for CASSDKGPAKNIQYF. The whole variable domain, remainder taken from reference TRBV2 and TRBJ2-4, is EPEVTQTPSHQVTQMGQEVILRCVPISNHLYFYWYRQILGQKVEFLVSFYNNEISEKSEIFDDQFSVERPDGSNFTLKIRSTKLEDSAMYFCASSDKGPAKNIQYFGAGTRLSVL.

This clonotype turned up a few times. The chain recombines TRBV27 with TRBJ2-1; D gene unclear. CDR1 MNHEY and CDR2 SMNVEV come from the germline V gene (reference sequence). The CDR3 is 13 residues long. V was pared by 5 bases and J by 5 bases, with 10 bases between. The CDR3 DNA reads TGTGCCAGCAGTGTCCTCCCTGACAATGAGCAGTTCTTC. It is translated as CASSVLPDNEQFF.

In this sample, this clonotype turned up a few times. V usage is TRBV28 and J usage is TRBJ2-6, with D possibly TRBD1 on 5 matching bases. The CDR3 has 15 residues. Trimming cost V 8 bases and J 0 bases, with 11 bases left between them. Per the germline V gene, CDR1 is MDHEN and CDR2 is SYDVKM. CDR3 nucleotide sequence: TGTGCCAGCGGATTCAGGGCCTCTGGGGCCAACGTCCTGACTTTC. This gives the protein CASGFRASGANVLTF.

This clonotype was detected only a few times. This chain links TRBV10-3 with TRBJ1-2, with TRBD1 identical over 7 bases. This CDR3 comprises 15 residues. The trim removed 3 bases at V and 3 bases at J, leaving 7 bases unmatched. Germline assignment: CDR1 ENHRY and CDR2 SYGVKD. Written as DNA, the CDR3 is TGTGCCATCAGTGAAAGTGGACAGGAGGACTATGGCTACACCTTC. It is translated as CAISESGQEDYGYTF.

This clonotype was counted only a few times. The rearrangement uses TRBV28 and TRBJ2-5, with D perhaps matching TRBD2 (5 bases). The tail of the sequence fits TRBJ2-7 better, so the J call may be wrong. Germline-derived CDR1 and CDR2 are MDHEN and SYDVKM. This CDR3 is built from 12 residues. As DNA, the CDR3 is TGTGCCAGCTCGAGGGCGGAGTCCGAGCAGTACTTC. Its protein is CASSRAESEQYF.

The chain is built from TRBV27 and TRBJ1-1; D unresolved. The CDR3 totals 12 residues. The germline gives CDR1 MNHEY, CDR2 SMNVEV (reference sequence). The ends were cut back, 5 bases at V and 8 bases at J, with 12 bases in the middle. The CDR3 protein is CASSQPGIEAFF. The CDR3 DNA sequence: TGTGCCAGCAGTCAGCCCGGGATCGAAGCTTTCTTT.

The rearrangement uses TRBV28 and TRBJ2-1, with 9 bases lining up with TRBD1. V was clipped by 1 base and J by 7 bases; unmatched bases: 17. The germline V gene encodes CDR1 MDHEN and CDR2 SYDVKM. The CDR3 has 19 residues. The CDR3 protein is CASSLLSGGRTGVYNEQFF. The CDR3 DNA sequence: TGTGCCAGCAGTTTATTATCCGGGGGGCGGACAGGGGTTTATAATGAGCAGTTCTTC.

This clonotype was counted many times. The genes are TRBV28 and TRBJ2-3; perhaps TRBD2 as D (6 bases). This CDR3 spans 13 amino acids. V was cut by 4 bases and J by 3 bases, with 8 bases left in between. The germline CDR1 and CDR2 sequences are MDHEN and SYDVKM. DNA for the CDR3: TGTGCCAGCAGTTCGGGACTTACAGATACGCAGTATTTT. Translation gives CASSSGLTDTQYF.

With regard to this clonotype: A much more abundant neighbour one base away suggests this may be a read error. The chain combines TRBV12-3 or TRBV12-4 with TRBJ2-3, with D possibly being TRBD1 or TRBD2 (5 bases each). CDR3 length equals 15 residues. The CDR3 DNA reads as TGTGCCAGCAGTTTACAAGGCGCTAGCACAGGTACGCAGTATTTT. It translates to CASSLQGASTGTQYF.

In nucleotides, the CDR3 is TGTGCCAACTCCGGGGGCTCCTACAATGAGCAGTACTTC. Protein product: CANSGGSYNEQYF. This sequence joins TRBV10-3 and TRBJ2-5; D may be TRBD1 or TRBD2 (6 bases each). CDR1 and CDR2 (germline): ENHRY, SYGVKD. Trimming removed 10 bases from V and 11 bases from J, with 23 bases in between. CDR3 length: 13 amino acids.

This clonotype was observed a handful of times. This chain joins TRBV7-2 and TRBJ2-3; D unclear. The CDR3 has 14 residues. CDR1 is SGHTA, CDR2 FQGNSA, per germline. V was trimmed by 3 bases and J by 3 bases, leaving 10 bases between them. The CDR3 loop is CASSFTISTDTQYF. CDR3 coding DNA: TGTGCCAGCAGCTTCACCATAAGTACAGATACGCAGTATTTT.

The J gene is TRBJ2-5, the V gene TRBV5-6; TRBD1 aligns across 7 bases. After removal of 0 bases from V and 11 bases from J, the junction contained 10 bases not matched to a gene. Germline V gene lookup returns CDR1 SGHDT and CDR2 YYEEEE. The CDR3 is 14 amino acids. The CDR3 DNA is TGTGCCAGCAGCTTGGGACAGGGACGCCCTGTGCAGTACTTC. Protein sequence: CASSLGQGRPVQYF.

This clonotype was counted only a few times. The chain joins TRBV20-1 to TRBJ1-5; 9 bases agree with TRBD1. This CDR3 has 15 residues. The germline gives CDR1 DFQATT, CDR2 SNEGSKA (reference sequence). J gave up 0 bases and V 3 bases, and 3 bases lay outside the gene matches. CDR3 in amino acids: CSASETGGSNQPQHF. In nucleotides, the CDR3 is TGCAGTGCTAGTGAGACAGGGGGTAGCAATCAGCCCCAGCATTTT.

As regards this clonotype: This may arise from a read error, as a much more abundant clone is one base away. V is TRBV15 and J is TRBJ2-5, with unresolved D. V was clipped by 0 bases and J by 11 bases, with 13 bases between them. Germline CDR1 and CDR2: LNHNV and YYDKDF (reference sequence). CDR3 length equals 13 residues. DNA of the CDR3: TGTGCCACCAGCAGAGATCGGAGCTACGGGCAGTACTTC. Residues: CATSRDRSYGQYF.